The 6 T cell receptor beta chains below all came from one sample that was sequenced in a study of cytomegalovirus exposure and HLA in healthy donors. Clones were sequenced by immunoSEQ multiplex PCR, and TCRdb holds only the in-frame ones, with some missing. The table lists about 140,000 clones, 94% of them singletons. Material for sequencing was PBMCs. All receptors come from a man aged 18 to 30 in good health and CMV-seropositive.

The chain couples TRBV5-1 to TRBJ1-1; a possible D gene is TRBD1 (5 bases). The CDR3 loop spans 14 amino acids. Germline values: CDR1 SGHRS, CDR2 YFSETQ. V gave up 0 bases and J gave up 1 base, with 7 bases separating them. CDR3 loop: CASSLEGRNTEAFF. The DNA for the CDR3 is TGCGCCAGCAGCTTGGAGGGGCGGAACACTGAAGCTTTCTTT.

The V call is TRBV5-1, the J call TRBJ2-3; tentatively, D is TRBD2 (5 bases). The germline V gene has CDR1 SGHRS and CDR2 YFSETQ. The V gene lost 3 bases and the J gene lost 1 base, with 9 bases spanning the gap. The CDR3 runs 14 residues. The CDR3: CASSSWERTDTQYF. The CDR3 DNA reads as TGCGCCAGCAGCTCATGGGAGCGCACAGATACGCAGTATTTT.

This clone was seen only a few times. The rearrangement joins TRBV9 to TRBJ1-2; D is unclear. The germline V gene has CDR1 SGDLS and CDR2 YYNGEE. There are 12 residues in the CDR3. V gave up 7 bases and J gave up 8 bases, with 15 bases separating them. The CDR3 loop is CASGLIGDGYTF. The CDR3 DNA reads TGTGCCAGCGGCCTCATCGGAGACGGCTACACCTTC.

In DNA form, the CDR3 reads TGTGCCAGCCGAGGGACTAGTTCGGATACGCAGTATTTT. Its translation: CASRGTSSDTQYF. The chain employs TRBV6-6 and TRBJ2-3, with 8 bases aligning to TRBD2. The trim removed 8 bases at V and 6 bases at J, leaving 7 bases unmatched. CDR1 and CDR2 from the germline V gene are MNHNY and SVGAGI (reference sequence). The CDR3 spans 13 residues.

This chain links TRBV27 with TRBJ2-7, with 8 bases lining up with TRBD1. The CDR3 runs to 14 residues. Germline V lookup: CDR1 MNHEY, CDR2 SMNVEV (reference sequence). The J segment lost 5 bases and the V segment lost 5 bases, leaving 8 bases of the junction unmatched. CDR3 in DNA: TGTGCCAGCAGTCCTGGACAGGGACGACACGAGCAGTACTTC. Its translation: CASSPGQGRHEQYF.

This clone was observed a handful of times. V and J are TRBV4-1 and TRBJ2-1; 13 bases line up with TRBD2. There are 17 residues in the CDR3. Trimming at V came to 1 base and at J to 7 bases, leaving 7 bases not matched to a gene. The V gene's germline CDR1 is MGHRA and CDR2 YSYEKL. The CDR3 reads CASSQGELAGGQNEQFF. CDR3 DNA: TGCGCCAGCAGCCAAGGTGAACTAGCGGGAGGGCAAAATGAGCAGTTCTTC.